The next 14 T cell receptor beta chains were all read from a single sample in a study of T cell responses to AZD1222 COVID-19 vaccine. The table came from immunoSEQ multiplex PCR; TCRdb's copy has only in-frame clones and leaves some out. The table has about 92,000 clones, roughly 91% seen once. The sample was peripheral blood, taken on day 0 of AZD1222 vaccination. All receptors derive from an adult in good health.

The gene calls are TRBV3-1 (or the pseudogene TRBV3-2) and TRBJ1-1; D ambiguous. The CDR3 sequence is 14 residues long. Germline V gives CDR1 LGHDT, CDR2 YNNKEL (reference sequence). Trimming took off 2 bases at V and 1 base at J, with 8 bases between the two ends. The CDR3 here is CASSQSGGNTEAFF. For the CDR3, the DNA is TGTGCCAGCAGCCAATCCGGCGGGAACACTGAAGCTTTCTTT.

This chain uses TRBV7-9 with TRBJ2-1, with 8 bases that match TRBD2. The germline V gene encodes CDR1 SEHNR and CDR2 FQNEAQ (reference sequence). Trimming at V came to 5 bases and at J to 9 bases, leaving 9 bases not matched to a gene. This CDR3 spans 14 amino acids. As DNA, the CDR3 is TGTGCCAGCAGCCCCCCGGGAAGCGGGGGTGAGCAGTTCTTC. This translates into CASSPPGSGGEQFF.

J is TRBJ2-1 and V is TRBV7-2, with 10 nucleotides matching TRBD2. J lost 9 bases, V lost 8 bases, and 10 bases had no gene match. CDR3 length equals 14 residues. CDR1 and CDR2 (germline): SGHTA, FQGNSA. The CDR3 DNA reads TGTGCCAGCTCTCGTACTAGCGGGGATGCTGAGCAGTTCTTC. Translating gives CASSRTSGDAEQFF.

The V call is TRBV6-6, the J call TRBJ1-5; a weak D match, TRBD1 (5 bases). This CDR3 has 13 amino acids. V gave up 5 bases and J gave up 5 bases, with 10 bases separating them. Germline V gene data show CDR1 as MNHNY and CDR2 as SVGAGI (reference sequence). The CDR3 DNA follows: TGTGCCAGCAGTCGGGGGATCTATCAGCCCCAGCATTTT. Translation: CASSRGIYQPQHF.

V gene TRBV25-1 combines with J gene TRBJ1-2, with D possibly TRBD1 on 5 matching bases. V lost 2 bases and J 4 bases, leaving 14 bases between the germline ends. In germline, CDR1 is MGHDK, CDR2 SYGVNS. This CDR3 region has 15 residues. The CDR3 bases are TGTGCCAGCAGTGAAAAAAAGGGGTTAAGCTATGGCTACACCTTC. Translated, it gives CASSEKKGLSYGYTF.

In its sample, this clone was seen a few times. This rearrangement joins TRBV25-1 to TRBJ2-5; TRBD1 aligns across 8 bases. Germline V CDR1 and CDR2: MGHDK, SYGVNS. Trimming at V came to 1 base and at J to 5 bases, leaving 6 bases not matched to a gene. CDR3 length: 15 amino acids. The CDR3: CASSEWARGQETQYF. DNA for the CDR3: TGTGCCAGCAGTGAATGGGCCAGGGGGCAGGAGACCCAGTACTTC.

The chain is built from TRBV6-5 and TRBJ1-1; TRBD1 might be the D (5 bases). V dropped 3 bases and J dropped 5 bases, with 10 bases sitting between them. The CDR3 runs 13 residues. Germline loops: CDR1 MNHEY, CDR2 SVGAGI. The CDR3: CASSYDRGTEAFF. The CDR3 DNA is TGTGCCAGCAGTTATGATCGGGGGACTGAAGCTTTCTTT.

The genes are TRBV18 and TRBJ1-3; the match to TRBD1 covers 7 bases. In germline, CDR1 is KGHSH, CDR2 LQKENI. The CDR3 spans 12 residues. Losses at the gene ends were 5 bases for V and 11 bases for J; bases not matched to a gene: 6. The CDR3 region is CASSVTGDAIYF. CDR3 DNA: TGTGCCAGCTCAGTCACAGGGGATGCCATATATTTT.

The CDR3 bases are TGTGCCAGCAGCTTAAATTTCATGAACACTGAAGCTTTCTTT. As protein: CASSLNFMNTEAFF. This rearrangement joins TRBV7-3 to TRBJ1-1; no firm D call. The CDR3 is 14 residues long. CDR1 is SGHTA and CDR2 is FQGTGA in the germline V gene. V was shortened by 1 base and J by 0 bases, with 6 bases between the two germline ends.

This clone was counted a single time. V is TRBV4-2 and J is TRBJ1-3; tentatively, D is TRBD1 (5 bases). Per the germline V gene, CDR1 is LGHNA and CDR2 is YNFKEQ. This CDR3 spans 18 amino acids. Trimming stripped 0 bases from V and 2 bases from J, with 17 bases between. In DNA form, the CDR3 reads TGTGCCAGCAGCCAAGATATTTTAAGGGGCAGCCCTGGAAACACCATATATTTT. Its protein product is CASSQDILRGSPGNTIYF.

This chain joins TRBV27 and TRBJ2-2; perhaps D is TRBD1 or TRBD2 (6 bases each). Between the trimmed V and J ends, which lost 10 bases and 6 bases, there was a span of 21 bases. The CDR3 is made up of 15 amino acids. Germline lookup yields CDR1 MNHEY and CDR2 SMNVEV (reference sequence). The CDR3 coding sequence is TGTGCCACCAAGGCAAGGGGGGCTGGGTCCGGGGAGCTGTTTTTT. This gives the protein CATKARGAGSGELFF.

In nucleotides, the CDR3 is TGTGCCAGCAGCGGTCGCATCTACAATGAGCAGTTCTTC. Translation gives CASSGRIYNEQFF. The chain uses TRBV9 and TRBJ2-1; D remains unclear. This CDR3 is built from 13 residues. Germline V gene sequence: CDR1 SGDLS, CDR2 YYNGEE. Trimming pared 3 bases from V and 3 bases from J, leaving 7 bases between.

For the CDR3, the DNA is TGTGCCAGCAGCGTAAACGTTCCGGGTTTCTCTGGAAACACCATATATTTT. This sequence encodes CASSVNVPGFSGNTIYF. The V and J genes are TRBV7-9 and TRBJ1-3, with D uncertain. Germline V CDR1 and CDR2: SEHNR, FQNEAQ (reference sequence). The CDR3 loop spans 17 amino acids. Trimming removed 5 bases at V and 0 bases at J, with 17 bases between. The full variable domain, in which reference TRBV7-9 and TRBJ1-3 provide the parts outside the CDR3, is DTGVSQNPRHKITKRGQNVTFRCDPISEHNRLYWYRQTLGQGPEFLTYFQNEAQLEKSRLLSDRFSAERPKGSFSTLEIQRTEQGDSAMYLCASSVNVPGFSGNTIYFGEGSWLTVV.

CDR3 sequence: CASSFRAHGYTF. CDR3 DNA: TGTGCCAGCAGCTTCAGGGCGCATGGCTACACCTTC. The chain recombines TRBV11-2 with TRBJ1-2; TRBD1 might be the D (5 bases). Germline-derived CDR1 and CDR2 are SGHAT and FQNNGV. V was cut by 3 bases and J by 6 bases, with 8 bases left in between. The CDR3 spans 12 residues.